The sequence of this TCR beta chain was determined in a study of T-cell reconstitution after alpha-beta-depleted transplantation in children. TCRbeta library preparation incorporated unique molecular identifiers. TCRdb independently ran MiXCR on the PCR reads; one entry per CDR3 protein. The data show about 370,000 distinct CDR3 sequences, roughly 20% seen once. This clonotype appeared a few times. The source is a human donor who donated a stem cell graft to a child with acute myeloid leukemia. The sequences come from PBMCs from the stem cell graft donor, collected from the stem cell graft.

Here the CDR3 reads CSGMGQPFFGNEQFF. DNA for the CDR3: TGCAGTGGCATGGGACAGCCTTTTTTCGGCAATGAGCAGTTCTTC. The rearrangement links TRBV20-1 to TRBJ2-1, with 7 bases identical to TRBD1. The V gene's germline CDR1 is DFQATT and CDR2 SNEGSKA (reference sequence). CDR3 length: 15 amino acids. V shed 7 bases and J 6 bases; nucleotides not matched to a gene: 15.